This TCR beta chain was identified in a study of long-term antiretroviral therapy in people with HIV. Germline CDR1 and CDR2: LGHNA and YSLEER. The CDR3 sequence is 16 residues long. The ends lost 3 bases at V and 4 bases at J; junction bases unmatched: 9. immunoSEQ v3.0 was run at survey level. Libraries were prepared by immunoSEQ multiplex PCR; TCRdb keeps only in-frame clonotypes and omits some of them. The profile covers 25,000 to 30,000 clones, with roughly nine tenths appearing a single time and around 5% taken by the ten largest. The sample here was unsorted PBMCs, taken more than 2.6 years after starting antiretroviral therapy. The V gene is TRBV4-3, the J gene TRBJ2-5; TRBD2 aligns across 9 bases. This receptor was identified in a man aged 40-49 years with HIV. CDR3 residues: CASSQVSGGLLETQYF. Here the CDR3 DNA reads TGCGCCAGCAGCCAGGTTAGCGGGGGCCTTCTAGAGACCCAGTACTTC.